This T cell receptor beta chain was obtained from a study of Graves' ophthalmopathy and Graves' hyperthyroidism. CDR1 and CDR2 (germline): SGHVS, FQNEAQ. CDR3 size: 16 residues. J was trimmed by 0 bases and V by 5 bases; bases with no gene match: 9. Amplification from RNA transcripts yielded the TCR beta CDR3 regions. Investigators did first-round RT-PCR with HTBI primers, then second-round multiplex PCR. TCRdb re-derived calls from the multiplex PCR reads in MiXCR, one entry per CDR3 protein. The sample yields approximately 700,000 distinct CDR3 sequences, just over 40% seen once. This clonotype was sampled from an adult man with Graves' ophthalmopathy. This sequence joins TRBV7-8 and TRBJ2-7; TRBD1 agrees at 8 bases. Sequenced material: peripheral blood. CDR3 coding DNA: TGTGCCAGCAGCGGGGTACAGGGGGTGAGCTCCTACGAGCAGTACTTC. It encodes CASSGVQGVSSYEQYF.